The sequence of this T cell receptor (beta chain) was determined in a study of cytomegalovirus exposure and HLA in healthy donors. Study details: Researchers previously reported finding fewer than 120 million unique TCR beta sequences from 170 million or so T cells. Overall study results and limits: Segments of the TCR beta V type were, in most cases, productive about 87% or about 30% of the time in an earlier analysis. A missense DCLRE1C variant was associated with V- and J-gene trimming of TCR beta chains in a later analysis, and an independent cohort replicated the association.

Primers for the PCR totalled 60 Vbeta and 13 Jbeta. Generated by immunoSEQ multiplex PCR, the TCRdb table keeps only in-frame clones and is missing some. The table lists approximately 160,000 clones, about four fifths of them singletons, with 1% in the top ten. The CDR3 runs 14 residues. Germline loops: CDR1 SGHRS, CDR2 YFSETQ. The ends were cut back, 4 bases at V and 3 bases at J, with 14 bases in the middle. As concerns this clone: Its antigen remains unknown.

The V and J genes are TRBV5-1 and TRBJ2-7, with D perhaps matching TRBD1 (6 bases). Sequencing was performed on PBMCs. This clonotype was obtained from a woman aged 45 to 65 in good health and CMV-seropositive. This CDR3 reads CASSAEGGLYEQYF. The CDR3 DNA sequence: TGCGCCAGCAGCGCGGAAGGGGGTCTCTACGAGCAGTACTTC. The full variable domain, with the rest looked up from reference TRBV5-1 and TRBJ2-7, is KAGVTQTPRYLIKTRGQQVTLSCSPISGHRSVSWYQQTPGQGLQFLFEYFSETQRNKGNFPGRFSGRQFSNSRSEMNVSTLELGDSALYLCASSAEGGLYEQYFGPGTRLTVT.